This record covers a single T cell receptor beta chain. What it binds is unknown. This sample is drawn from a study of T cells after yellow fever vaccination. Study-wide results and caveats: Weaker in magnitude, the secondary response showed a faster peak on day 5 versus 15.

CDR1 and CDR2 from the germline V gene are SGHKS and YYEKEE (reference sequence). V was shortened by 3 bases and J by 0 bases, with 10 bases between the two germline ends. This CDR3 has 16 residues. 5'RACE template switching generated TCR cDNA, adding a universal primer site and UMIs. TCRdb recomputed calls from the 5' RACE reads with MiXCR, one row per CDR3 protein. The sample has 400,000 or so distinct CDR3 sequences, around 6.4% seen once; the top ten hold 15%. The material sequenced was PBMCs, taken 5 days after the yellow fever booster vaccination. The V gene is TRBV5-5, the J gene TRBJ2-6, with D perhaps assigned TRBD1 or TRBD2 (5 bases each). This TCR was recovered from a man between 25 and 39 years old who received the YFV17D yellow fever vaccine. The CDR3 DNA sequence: TGTGCCAGCAGCTGGGGGAAAAACTCTGGGGCCAACGTCCTGACTTTC. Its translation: CASSWGKNSGANVLTF.